The clone carrying this T cell receptor beta chain appeared a few times. The antigen remains unidentified. This specimen belongs to a study of T-cell reconstitution after alpha-beta-depleted transplantation in children. Points from the study as a whole: In patients about two months after transplant, alpha-beta T cells reportedly arose from several hundred expanded graft clones. After one year, T-cell counts and TCRbeta diversity mostly came from new T cells.

This CDR3 is built from 13 residues. Germline-derived CDR1 and CDR2 are SQVTM and ANQGSEA. Deletions cut 4 bases from V and 1 base from J, with 10 bases between. Unique molecular identifiers were incorporated when the TCRbeta library was constructed. TCRdb processed the PCR reads anew with MiXCR; each CDR3 protein has one entry. The sample holds about 640,000 distinct CDR3 sequences, over 10% seen once. The sample consisted of PBMCs, mostly from graft donor cells, taken 360 days after TCRalphabeta/CD19-depleted stem cell transplant. The chain couples TRBV29-1 to TRBJ1-1; D unresolved. The TCR comes from a male patient under 18 who had a stem cell transplant for acute myeloid leukemia, so the T cells may come from the graft donor. This chain's CDR3 is CSVVPETNTEAFF. The CDR3, as DNA: TGCAGCGTTGTGCCAGAGACGAACACTGAAGCTTTCTTT. The full variable domain, completed using reference TRBV29-1 and TRBJ1-1, is SAVISQKPSRDICQRGTSLTIQCQVDSQVTMMFWYRQQPGQSLTLIATANQGSEATYESGFVIDKFPISRPNLTFSTLTVSNMSPEDSSIYLCSVVPETNTEAFFGQGTRLTVV.